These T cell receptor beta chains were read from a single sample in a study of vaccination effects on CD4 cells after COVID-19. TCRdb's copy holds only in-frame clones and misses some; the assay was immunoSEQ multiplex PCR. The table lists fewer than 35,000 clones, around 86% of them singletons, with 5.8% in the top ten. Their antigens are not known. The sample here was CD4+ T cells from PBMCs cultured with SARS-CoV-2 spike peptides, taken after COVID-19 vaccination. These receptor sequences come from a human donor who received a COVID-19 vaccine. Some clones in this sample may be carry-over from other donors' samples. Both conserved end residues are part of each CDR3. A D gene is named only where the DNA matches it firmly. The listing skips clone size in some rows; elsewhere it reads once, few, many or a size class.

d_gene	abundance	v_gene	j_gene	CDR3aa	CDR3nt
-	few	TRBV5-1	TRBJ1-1	CASSLETSGLTEAFF	TGCGCCAGCAGCTTGGAGACTTCAGGCCTCACTGAAGCTTTCTTT
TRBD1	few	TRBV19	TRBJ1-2	CASSPGQGNYGYTF	TGTGCCAGTAGTCCGGGACAGGGAAACTATGGCTACACCTTC
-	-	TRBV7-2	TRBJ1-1	CASSLFRRGAEAFF	TGTGCCAGCAGCTTATTCCGCAGGGGCGCTGAAGCTTTCTTT
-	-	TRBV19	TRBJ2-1	CASTRGGSYNEQFF	TGTGCCAGTACCAGGGGGGGGTCCTACAATGAGCAGTTCTTC
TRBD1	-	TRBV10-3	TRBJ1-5	CAIDRTGSGQPQHF	TGTGCCATTGACCGGACAGGGTCAGGTCAGCCCCAGCATTTT
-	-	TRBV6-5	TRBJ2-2	CASSYRPYANTGELFF	TGTGCCAGCAGTTATAGGCCCTATGCGAACACCGGGGAGCTGTTTTTT
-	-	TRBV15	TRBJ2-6	CATSRDLGTPSGANVLTF	TGTGCCACCAGCAGAGATCTCGGCACCCCCTCTGGGGCCAACGTCCTGACTTTC
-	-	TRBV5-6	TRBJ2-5	CASSPMGYQETQYF	TGTGCCAGCAGCCCCATGGGGTACCAAGAGACCCAGTACTTC
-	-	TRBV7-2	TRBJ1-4	CASSLVGGLNEKLFF	TGTGCCAGCAGCTTAGTCGGGGGCCTTAATGAAAAACTGTTTTTT
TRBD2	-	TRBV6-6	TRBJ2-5	CASTKPGLAGGETQYF	TGTGCCAGCACTAAACCTGGACTAGCGGGGGGGGAGACCCAGTACTTC
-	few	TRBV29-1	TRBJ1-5	CSVRDGINQPQHF	TGCAGCGTACGGGACGGAATCAATCAGCCCCAGCATTTT
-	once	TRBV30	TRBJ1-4	CAWSVIYRNEKLFF	TGTGCCTGGAGTGTAATTTACAGAAATGAAAAACTGTTTTTT
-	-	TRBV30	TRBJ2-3	CAWSLLLELSSDTQYF	TGTGCCTGGAGTCTTTTGCTTGAATTGTCATCTGATACGCAGTATTTT
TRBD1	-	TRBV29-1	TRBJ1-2	CSVEDRGMGLYGYTF	TGCAGCGTTGAGGACAGGGGCATGGGGCTCTATGGCTACACCTTC
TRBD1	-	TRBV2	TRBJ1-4	CASKDRAANEKLFF	TGTGCCAGCAAAGACAGGGCGGCTAATGAAAAACTGTTTTTT
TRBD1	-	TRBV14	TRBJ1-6	CASRTGQANNSPLHF	TGTGCCAGCAGAACCGGACAGGCAAATAATTCACCCCTCCACTTT
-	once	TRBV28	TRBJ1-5	CASSSPREQGHQPQHF	TGTGCCAGCAGTTCACCTCGGGAACAGGGTCACCAGCCCCAGCATTTT
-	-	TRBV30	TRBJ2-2	CAWSALGLSTGELFF	TGTGCCTGGAGTGCCCTGGGTCTCTCCACCGGGGAGCTGTTTTTT
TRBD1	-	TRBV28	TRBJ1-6	CASRQRQGNSPLHF	TGTGCCAGCAGACAACGACAGGGGAATTCACCCCTCCACTTT
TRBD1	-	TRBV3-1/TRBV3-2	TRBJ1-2	CASSPGGGTGGYTF	TGTGCCAGCAGTCCAGGGGGGGGGACGGGTGGCTACACCTTC
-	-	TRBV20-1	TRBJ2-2	CSASGLNTGELFF	TGCAGTGCTAGTGGTCTGAACACCGGGGAGCTGTTTTTT
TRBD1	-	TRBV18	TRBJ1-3	CASSPLTGVGSGNTIYF	TGTGCCAGCTCACCTCTTACAGGGGTAGGCTCTGGAAACACCATATATTTT
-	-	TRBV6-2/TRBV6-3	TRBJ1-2	CASSYPKRIQSGNYGYTF	TGTGCCAGCAGTTACCCGAAACGTATACAGAGTGGGAACTATGGCTACACCTTC
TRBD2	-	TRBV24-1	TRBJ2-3	CATSDYGTSGRDTQYF	TGTGCCACCAGTGACTATGGGACTAGCGGGCGAGATACGCAGTATTTT
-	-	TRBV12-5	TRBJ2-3	CASSRGSPSGTQYF	TGTGCTAGCTCCAGAGGGTCTCCTTCGGGCACGCAGTATTTT
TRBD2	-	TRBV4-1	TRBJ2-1	CASSQDRLAAYNEQFF	TGCGCCAGCAGCCAAGATCGGCTAGCGGCATACAATGAGCAGTTCTTC
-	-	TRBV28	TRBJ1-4	CASSGLGKLFF	TGTGCCAGCAGCGGCCTTGGAAAACTGTTTTTT
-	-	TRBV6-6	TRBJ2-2	CASSLPGTGELFF	TGTGCCAGCAGTCTCCCGGGCACCGGGGAGCTGTTTTTT
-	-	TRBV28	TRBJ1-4	CASRRATNEKLFF	TGTGCCAGCAGAAGAGCAACTAATGAAAAACTGTTTTTT
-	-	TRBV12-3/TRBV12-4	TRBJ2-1	CASSSLYNEQFF	TGTGCCAGCAGTTCCCTTTACAATGAGCAGTTCTTC
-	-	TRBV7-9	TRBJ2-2	CASSLYRSNTGELFF	TGTGCCAGCAGCTTGTACCGATCGAACACCGGGGAGCTGTTTTTT
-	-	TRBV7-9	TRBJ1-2	CASSRRAGDYGYTF	TGTGCCAGCAGCAGACGGGCGGGCGACTATGGCTACACCTTC
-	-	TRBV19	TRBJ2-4	CASSPLAKNIQYF	TGTGCCAGCTCCCCACTAGCCAAAAACATTCAGTACTTC
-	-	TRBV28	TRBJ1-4	CASTSTNEKLFF	TGTGCCAGCACATCAACTAATGAAAAACTGTTTTTT
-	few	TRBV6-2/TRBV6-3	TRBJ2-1	CASSARGSGYNEQFF	TGTGCCAGCAGTGCAAGGGGGAGCGGTTACAATGAGCAGTTCTTC
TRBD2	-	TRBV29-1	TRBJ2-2	CSVYRTSAGELFF	TGCAGCGTCTACCGTACTAGCGCCGGGGAGCTGTTTTTT
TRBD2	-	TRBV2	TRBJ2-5	CASRATSVVETQYF	TGTGCCAGCAGAGCTACTAGCGTAGTAGAGACCCAGTACTTC
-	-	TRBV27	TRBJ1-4	CASSSPGMGEKLFF	TGTGCCAGCAGTTCCCCGGGTATGGGTGAAAAACTGTTTTTT
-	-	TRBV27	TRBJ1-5	CASSFDGYSNQPQHF	TGTGCCAGCAGTTTTGACGGATATAGCAATCAGCCCCAGCATTTT
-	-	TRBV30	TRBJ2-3	CAWGPRRADTQYF	TGTGCCTGGGGCCCTCGAAGGGCAGATACGCAGTATTTT
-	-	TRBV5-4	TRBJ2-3	CASSRAPPGADTQYF	TGTGCCAGCAGCCGGGCCCCACCCGGCGCAGATACGCAGTATTTT
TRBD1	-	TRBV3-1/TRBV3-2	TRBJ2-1	CASSRGQGSYNEQFF	TGTGCCAGCAGCCGCGGACAGGGTTCCTACAATGAGCAGTTCTTC
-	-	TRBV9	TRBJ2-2	CASSVEVRNTGELFF	TGTGCCAGCAGCGTAGAAGTTCGCAACACCGGGGAGCTGTTTTTT
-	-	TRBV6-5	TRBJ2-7	CASSRYSSYEQYF	TGTGCCAGCAGTAGGTACAGCTCCTACGAGCAGTACTTC
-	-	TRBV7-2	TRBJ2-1	CASTPGSSYNEQFF	TGTGCCAGCACACCGGGGAGCTCCTACAATGAGCAGTTCTTC
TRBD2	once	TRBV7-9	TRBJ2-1	CATETGTSGGVFYNEQFF	TGTGCCACAGAAACCGGGACTAGCGGGGGAGTATTCTACAATGAGCAGTTCTTC
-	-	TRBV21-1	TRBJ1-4	CASSKVKGEGGEKLFF	TGTGCCAGCAGCAAAGTGAAGGGGGAAGGGGGTGAAAAACTGTTTTTT
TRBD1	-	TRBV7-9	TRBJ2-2	CASSLGTGGDTGELFF	TGTGCCAGCAGCCTCGGGACAGGGGGGGACACCGGGGAGCTGTTTTTT
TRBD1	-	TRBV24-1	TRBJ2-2	CATSDTTGTGVAGELFF	TGTGCCACCAGTGATACCACCGGGACAGGGGTGGCCGGGGAGCTGTTTTTT
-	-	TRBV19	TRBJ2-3	CASSIFRVTDAMYF	TGTGCCAGTAGTATATTTCGGGTGACCGATGCTATGTATTTT
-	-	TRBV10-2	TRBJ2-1	CASTPDRYNEQFF	TGCGCCAGCACGCCGGACCGCTACAATGAGCAGTTCTTC
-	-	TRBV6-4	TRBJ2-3	CASSLTENTDTQYF	TGTGCCAGCTCTTTAACAGAAAACACAGATACGCAGTATTTT
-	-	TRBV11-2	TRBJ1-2	CASSSEGSGYTF	TGTGCCAGCAGCTCCGAGGGTAGCGGCTACACCTTC
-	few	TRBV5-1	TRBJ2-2	CASSGAGSNTGELFF	TGCGCCAGCAGCGGCGCCGGATCGAACACCGGGGAGCTGTTTTTT
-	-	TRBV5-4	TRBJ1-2	CATGGEVRRGYTF	TGTGCCACCGGTGGGGAGGTACGTCGCGGCTACACCTTC